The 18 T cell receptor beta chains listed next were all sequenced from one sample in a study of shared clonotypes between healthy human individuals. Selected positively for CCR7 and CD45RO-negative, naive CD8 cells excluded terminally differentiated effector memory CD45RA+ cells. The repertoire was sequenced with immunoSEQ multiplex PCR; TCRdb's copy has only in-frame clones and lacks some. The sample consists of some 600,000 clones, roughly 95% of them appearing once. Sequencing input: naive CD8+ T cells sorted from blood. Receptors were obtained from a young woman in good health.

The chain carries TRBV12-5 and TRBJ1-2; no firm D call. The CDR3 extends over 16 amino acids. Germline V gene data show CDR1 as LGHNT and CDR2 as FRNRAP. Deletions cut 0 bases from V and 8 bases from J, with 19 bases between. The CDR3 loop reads CASGLVQTAQITGYTF. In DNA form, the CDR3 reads TGTGCTAGTGGTTTGGTTCAAACCGCCCAAATCACCGGCTACACCTTC. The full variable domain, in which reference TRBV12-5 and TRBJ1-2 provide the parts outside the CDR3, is DARVTQTPRHKVTEMGQEVTMRCQPILGHNTVFWYRQTMMQGLELLAYFRNRAPLDDSGMPKDRFSAEMPDATLATLKIQPSEPRDSAVYFCASGLVQTAQITGYTFGSGTRLTVV.

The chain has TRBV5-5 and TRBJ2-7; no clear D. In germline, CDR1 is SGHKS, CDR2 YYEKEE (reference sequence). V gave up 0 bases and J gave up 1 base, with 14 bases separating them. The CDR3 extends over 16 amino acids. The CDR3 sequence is CASSLALAHRSYEQYF. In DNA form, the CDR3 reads TGTGCCAGCAGCTTGGCCCTTGCACACCGATCCTACGAGCAGTACTTC.

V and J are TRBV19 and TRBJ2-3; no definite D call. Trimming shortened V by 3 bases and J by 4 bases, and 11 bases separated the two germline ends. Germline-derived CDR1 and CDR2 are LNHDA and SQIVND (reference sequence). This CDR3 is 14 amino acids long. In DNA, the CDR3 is TGTGCCAGTAGTATCGGTCTAGACGCAGATACGCAGTATTTT. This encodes CASSIGLDADTQYF.

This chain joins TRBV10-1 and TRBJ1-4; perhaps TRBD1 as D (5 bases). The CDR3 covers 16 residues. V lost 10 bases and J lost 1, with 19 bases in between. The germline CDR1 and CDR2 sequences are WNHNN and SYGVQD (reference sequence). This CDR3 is CATGVRFRVTNEKLFF. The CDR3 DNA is TGCGCCACCGGTGTCCGATTCAGGGTAACTAATGAAAAACTGTTTTTT.

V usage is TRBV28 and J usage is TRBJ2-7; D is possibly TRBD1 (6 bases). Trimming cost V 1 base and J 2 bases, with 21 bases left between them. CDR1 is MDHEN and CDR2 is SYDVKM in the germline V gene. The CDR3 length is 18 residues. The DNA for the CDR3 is TGTGCCAGCAGTTTATTCTTCCCCGACAAGGGGGTAACCTACGAGCAGTACTTC. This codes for CASSLFFPDKGVTYEQYF.

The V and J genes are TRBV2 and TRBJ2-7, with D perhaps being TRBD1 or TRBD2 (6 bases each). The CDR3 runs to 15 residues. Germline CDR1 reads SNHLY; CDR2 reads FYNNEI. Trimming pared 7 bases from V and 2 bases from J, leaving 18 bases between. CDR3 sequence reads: CASTGGQGQPYEQYF. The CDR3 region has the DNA TGTGCCAGCACCGGAGGGCAGGGGCAGCCCTACGAGCAGTACTTC.

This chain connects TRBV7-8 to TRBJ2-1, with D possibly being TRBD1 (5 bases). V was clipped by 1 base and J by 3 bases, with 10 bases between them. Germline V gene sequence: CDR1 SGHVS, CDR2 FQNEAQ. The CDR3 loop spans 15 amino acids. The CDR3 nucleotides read TGTGCCAGCAGCTTAGGGGCAGGGCGCTACAATGAGCAGTTCTTC. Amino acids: CASSLGAGRYNEQFF.

CDR3 loop: CASSQDSGEGFYTEAFF. The CDR3 nucleotides read TGCGCCAGCAGCCAAGATTCTGGGGAGGGGTTTTACACTGAAGCTTTCTTT. This chain links TRBV4-1 with TRBJ1-1; the D gene is possibly TRBD1 (5 bases). Per the germline V gene, CDR1 is MGHRA and CDR2 is YSYEKL. Deletions cut 0 bases from V and 3 bases from J, with 17 bases between. The CDR3 consists of 17 residues.

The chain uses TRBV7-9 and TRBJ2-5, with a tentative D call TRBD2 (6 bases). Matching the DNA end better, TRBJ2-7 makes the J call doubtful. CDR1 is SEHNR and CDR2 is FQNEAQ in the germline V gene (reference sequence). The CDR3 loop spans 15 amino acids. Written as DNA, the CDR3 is TGTGCCAGCAGCTTAGCGACTAGTGGGTCCTACGAGCAGTACTTC. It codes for CASSLATSGSYEQYF.

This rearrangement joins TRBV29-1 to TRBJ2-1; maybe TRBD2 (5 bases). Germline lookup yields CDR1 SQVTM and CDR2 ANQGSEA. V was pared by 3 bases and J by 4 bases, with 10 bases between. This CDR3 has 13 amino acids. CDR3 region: CSVDRLAYNEQFF. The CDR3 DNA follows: TGCAGCGTTGATCGGCTAGCTTACAATGAGCAGTTCTTC.

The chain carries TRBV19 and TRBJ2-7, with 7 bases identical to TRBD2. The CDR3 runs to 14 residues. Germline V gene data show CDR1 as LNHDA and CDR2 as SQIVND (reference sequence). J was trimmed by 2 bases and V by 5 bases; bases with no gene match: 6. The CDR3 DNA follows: TGTGCCAGTAGTTTTGCGGGAGACGCCTACGAGCAGTACTTC. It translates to CASSFAGDAYEQYF. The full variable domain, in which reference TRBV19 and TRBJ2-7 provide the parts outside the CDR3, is DGGITQSPKYLFRKEGQNVTLSCEQNLNHDAMYWYRQDPGQGLRLIYYSQIVNDFQKGDIAEGYSVSREKKESFPLTVTSAQKNPTAFYLCASSFAGDAYEQYFGPGTRLTVT.

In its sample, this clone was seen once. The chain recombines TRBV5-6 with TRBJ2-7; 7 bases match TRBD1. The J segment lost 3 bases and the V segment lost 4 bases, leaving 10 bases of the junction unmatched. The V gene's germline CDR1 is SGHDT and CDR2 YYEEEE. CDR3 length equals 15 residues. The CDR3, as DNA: TGTGCCAGCAGCCAGGACGGGACAGATAACTACGAGCAGTACTTC. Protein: CASSQDGTDNYEQYF.

The CDR3 DNA reads as TGTGCCAGCAGCCTTTTGGACAGCAACACTGAAGCTTTCTTT. Translation gives CASSLLDSNTEAFF. J is TRBJ1-1 and V is TRBV7-9, with TRBD1 as a possible D gene (6 bases). CDR3 length: 14 residues. Germline V gives CDR1 SEHNR, CDR2 FQNEAQ (reference sequence). Trimming removed 5 bases from V and 2 bases from J, with 12 bases in between.

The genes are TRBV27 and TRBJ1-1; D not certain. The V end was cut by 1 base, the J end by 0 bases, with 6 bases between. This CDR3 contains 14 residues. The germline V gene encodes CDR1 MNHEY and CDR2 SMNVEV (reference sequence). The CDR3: CASSLWSMNTEAFF. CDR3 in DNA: TGTGCCAGCAGTTTATGGAGTATGAACACTGAAGCTTTCTTT.

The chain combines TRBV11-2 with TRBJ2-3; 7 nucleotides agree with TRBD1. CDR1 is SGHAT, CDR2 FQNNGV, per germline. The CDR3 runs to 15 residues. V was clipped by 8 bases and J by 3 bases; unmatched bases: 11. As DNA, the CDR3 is TGTGCCAGCTGGTCTGAGGGGGCCCTAACAGATACGCAGTATTTT. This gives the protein CASWSEGALTDTQYF.

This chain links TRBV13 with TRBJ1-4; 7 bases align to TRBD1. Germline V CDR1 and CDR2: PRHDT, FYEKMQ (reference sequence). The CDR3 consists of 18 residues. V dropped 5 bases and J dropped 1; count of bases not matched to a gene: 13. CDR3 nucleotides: TGTGCCAGCAGCCGGACAGGAGAAGGAGGGTTAACTAATGAAAAACTGTTTTTT. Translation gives CASSRTGEGGLTNEKLFF.

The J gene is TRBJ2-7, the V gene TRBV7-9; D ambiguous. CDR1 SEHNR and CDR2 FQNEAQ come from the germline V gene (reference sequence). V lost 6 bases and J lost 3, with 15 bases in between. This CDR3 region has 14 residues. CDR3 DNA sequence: TGTGCCAGCAGGGCCAACACGGCGCACTACGAGCAGTACTTC. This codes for CASRANTAHYEQYF.

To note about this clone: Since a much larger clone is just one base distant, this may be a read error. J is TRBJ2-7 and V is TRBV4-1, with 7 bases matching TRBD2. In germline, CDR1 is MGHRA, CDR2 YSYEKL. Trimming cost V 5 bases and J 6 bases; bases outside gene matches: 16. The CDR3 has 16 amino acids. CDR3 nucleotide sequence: TGCGCCAGCAGCTTACTTGCGGGAGTAGGGGTGGGCGAGCAGTACTTC. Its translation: CASSLLAGVGVGEQYF.